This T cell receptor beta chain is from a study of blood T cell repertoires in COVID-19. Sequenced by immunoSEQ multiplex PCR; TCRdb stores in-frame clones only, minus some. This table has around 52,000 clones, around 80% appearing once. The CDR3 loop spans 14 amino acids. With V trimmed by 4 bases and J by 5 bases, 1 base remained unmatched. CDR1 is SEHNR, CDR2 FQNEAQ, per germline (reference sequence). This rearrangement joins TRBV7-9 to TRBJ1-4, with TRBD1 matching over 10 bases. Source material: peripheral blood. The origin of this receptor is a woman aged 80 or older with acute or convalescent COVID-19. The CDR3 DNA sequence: TGTGCCAGCAGCTCGGGACAGGGGAATGAAAAACTGTTTTTT. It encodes CASSSGQGNEKLFF. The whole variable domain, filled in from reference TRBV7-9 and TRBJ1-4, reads DTGVSQNPRHKITKRGQNVTFRCDPISEHNRLYWYRQTLGQGPEFLTYFQNEAQLEKSRLLSDRFSAERPKGSFSTLEIQRTEQGDSAMYLCASSSGQGNEKLFFGSGTQLSVL.